Below are 7 T cell receptor beta chains sequenced from a single sample in a study of blood T cells in healthy people across ages. The second PCR ran roughly 6 to 12 cycles with a sample-barcoded 5' primer and J-beta primers. TCRdb reanalysed the 5' RACE reads using MiXCR and keeps one entry per CDR3 protein. The sample carries hundreds of thousands of distinct CDR3 sequences, roughly 53% recorded once. The sequenced sample was blood. Every receptor here comes from a man in his fifties or sixties in good health.

This clonotype was found a few times. This chain uses TRBV7-2 with TRBJ2-5; 11 bases match TRBD2. CDR3 length: 16 amino acids. V gave up 5 bases and J gave up 0 bases; unmatched junction bases: 5. Germline CDR1 and CDR2: SGHTA and FQGNSA. In DNA, the CDR3 is TGTGCCAGCAGCCGTAGACTAGCGGGGTACCAAGAGACCCAGTACTTC. It encodes CASSRRLAGYQETQYF. Complete variable domain (other parts from reference TRBV7-2 and TRBJ2-5): GAGVSQSPSNKVTEKGKDVELRCDPISGHTALYWYRQSLGQGLEFLIYFQGNSAPDKSGLPSDRFSAERTGGSVSTLTIQRTQQEDSAVYLCASSRRLAGYQETQYFGPGTRLLVL.

The chain links TRBV5-1 to TRBJ2-2; either TRBD1 or TRBD2 may fit D (6 bases each). The CDR3 runs 14 residues. Germline lookup yields CDR1 SGHRS and CDR2 YFSETQ. The V and J ends lost 4 bases and 4 bases respectively, with 11 bases between them. CDR3 region: CASSPWGATGELFF. CDR3 bases: TGCGCCAGCAGCCCGTGGGGGGCCACCGGGGAGCTGTTTTTT. Full variable domain (missing parts from reference TRBV5-1 and TRBJ2-2): KAGVTQTPRYLIKTRGQQVTLSCSPISGHRSVSWYQQTPGQGLQFLFEYFSETQRNKGNFPGRFSGRQFSNSRSEMNVSTLELGDSALYLCASSPWGATGELFFGEGSRLTVL.

This clonotype was picked up one time. The chain joins TRBV12-3 or TRBV12-4 to TRBJ2-7; 10 positions agree with TRBD1. The DNA matches TRBJ2-5 better at its end, which makes the J call doubtful. The CDR3 runs 15 residues. The CDR3: CASSPSGQGGETQYF. The CDR3 nucleotides read TGTGCCAGCAGTCCATCTGGACAGGGGGGGGAGACCCAGTACTTC.

This chain links TRBV7-9 with TRBJ1-6; no clear D. CDR3 length: 18 residues. The germline CDR1 and CDR2 sequences are SEHNR and FQNEAQ (reference sequence). Trimming stripped 1 base from V and 0 bases from J, with 13 bases between. The CDR3 nucleotides are TGTGCCAGCAGCTTAGTCGGCAGCCCAAGCTCCTATAATTCACCCCTCCACTTT. Residues: CASSLVGSPSSYNSPLHF.

The rearrangement joins TRBV7-9 to TRBJ1-4, with no clear D. Germline V CDR1 and CDR2: SEHNR, FQNEAQ (reference sequence). V was shortened by 1 base and J by 7 bases, with 13 bases between the two germline ends. This CDR3 contains 15 residues. The CDR3 region is CASSLGSSGGEKLFF. For the CDR3, the DNA is TGTGCCAGCAGCTTAGGCAGTAGCGGAGGTGAAAAACTGTTTTTT.

This chain joins TRBV20-1 and TRBJ2-1; no clear D gene. Germline V gene lookup returns CDR1 DFQATT and CDR2 SNEGSKA (reference sequence). CDR3 length: 12 residues. The V end was cut by 3 bases, the J end by 3 bases, with 6 bases between. CDR3 sequence: CSASVYYNEQFF. The CDR3 DNA reads TGCAGTGCTAGTGTCTACTACAATGAGCAGTTCTTC.

This clonotype was counted a few times. This chain links TRBV28 with TRBJ2-1; D call uncertain. The CDR3 is 12 residues long. The V end lost 7 bases, the J end lost 7 bases, and 11 bases lay between the germline ends. Germline V gene data show CDR1 as MDHEN and CDR2 as SYDVKM. CDR3 amino acids: CASISSPNEQFF. CDR3 coding DNA: TGTGCCAGCATATCATCACCTAATGAGCAGTTCTTC.